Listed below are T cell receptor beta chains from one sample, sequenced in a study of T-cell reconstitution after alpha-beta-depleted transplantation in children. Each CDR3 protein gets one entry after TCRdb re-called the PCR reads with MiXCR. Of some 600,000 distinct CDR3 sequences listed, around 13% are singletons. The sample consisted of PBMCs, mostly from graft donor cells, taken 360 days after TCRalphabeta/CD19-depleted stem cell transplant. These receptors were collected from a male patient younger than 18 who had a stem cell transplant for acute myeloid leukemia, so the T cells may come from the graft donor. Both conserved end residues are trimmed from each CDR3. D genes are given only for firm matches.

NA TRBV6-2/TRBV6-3 ASSYDRLLNEQY
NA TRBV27 ASSPQPPWTGEQY
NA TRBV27 ASSLRGAYTEAF
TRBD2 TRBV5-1 ASSLDGGRRETQY
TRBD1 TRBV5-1 ASSPTQGVFWGEKLF
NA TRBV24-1 ATSEGRSMWTQY
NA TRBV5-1 ASSMRSPGANVLT
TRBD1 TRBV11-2 ASSRRGPSYEQY
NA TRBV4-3 ASSQKKPGTQY
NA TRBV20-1 SARLGGGELF
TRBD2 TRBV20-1 SALSGSTDTQY
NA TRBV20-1 SARRRSNQPQH
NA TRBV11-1 ASSSGSVPLVGSYGQF
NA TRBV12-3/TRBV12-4 ASSLRAPPYEQY
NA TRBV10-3 AISANPGPNSGNTIY
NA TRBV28 ASSFGPRQPEQF
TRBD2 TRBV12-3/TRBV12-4 ASSLAYGTSESTDTQY
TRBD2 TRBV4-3 ASSQDLAGDYNEQF
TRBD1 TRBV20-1 SARDRYLDYEQY
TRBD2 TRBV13 ASSPGLAGSQKTQY
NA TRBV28 ASNGQFTHEQY
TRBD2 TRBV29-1 SVEDATGGPGTQY
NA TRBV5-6 ASSPRLSSYNEQF
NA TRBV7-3 ASSPPPRRSYNEQF
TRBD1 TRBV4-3 ASSQMSGTGVNTGELF
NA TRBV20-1 SAPPARAGRETQY
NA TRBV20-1 SAVLSTDTQY
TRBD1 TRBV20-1 SARGPGQGYNEQF
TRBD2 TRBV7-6 ASSPFPTGGSIAGGPYEQF